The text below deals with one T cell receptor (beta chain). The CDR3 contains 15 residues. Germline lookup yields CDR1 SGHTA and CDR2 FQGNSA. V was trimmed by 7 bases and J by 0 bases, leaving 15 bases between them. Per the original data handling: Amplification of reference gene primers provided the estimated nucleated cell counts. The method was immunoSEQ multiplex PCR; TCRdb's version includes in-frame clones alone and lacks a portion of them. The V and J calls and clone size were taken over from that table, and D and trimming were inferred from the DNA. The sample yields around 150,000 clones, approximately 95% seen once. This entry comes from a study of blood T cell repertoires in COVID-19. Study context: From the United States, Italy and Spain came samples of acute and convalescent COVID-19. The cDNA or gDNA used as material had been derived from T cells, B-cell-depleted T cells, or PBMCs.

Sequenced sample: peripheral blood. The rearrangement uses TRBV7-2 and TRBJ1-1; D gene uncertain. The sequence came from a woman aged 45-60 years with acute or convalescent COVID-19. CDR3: CASIQSGGVNTEAFF. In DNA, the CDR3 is TGTGCCAGCATCCAATCGGGAGGTGTGAACACTGAAGCTTTCTTT.